The 29 T cell receptor beta chains listed next were all sequenced from one sample in a study of blood T cell repertoires in COVID-19. Here immunoSEQ multiplex PCR was the method, and the copy in TCRdb shows in-frame clones only, minus some. The sample holds a few hundred thousand clones, about 88% seen once. The specimen sequenced was peripheral blood. These receptors were obtained from a man aged 70 or older with acute or convalescent COVID-19.

The V gene is TRBV11-2, the J gene TRBJ1-2; D is perhaps TRBD1 (6 bases). V dropped 5 bases and J dropped 4 bases, with 14 bases sitting between them. CDR1 SGHAT and CDR2 FQNNGV come from the germline V gene. The CDR3 consists of 14 residues. The CDR3 nucleotides are TGTGCCAGCAGCCCACAGGGACCGATCTATGGCTACACCTTC. Translating gives CASSPQGPIYGYTF. The whole variable domain, filled in from reference TRBV11-2 and TRBJ1-2, reads EAGVAQSPRYKIIEKRQSVAFWCNPISGHATLYWYQQILGQGPKLLIQFQNNGVVDDSQLPKDRFSAERLKGVDSTLKIQPAKLEDSAVYLCASSPQGPIYGYTFGSGTRLTVV.

The V and J genes are TRBV3-1 (or the pseudogene TRBV3-2) and TRBJ2-5, with D hard to call. Trimming shortened V by 0 bases and J by 5 bases, and 13 bases separated the two germline ends. The V gene's germline CDR1 is LGHDT and CDR2 YNNKEL (reference sequence). The CDR3 has 15 amino acids. The CDR3 protein is CASSQDVRPPETQYF. The DNA of the CDR3 is TGTGCCAGCAGCCAAGATGTGCGGCCTCCCGAGACCCAGTACTTC.

The V and J genes are TRBV4-2 and TRBJ2-1; the match to TRBD2 covers 7 bases. The length of the CDR3 is 16 residues. V dropped 0 bases and J dropped 4; count of bases not matched to a gene: 6. Germline V lookup: CDR1 LGHNA, CDR2 YNFKEQ. CDR3 loop: CASSQESGGLYNEQFF. In nucleotides, the CDR3 is TGTGCCAGCAGCCAAGAGTCGGGAGGCTTATACAATGAGCAGTTCTTC.

The genes are TRBV6-1 and TRBJ2-7, with D tentatively TRBD1 (5 bases). V lost 3 bases and J 4 bases, leaving 16 bases between the germline ends. The CDR3 runs to 15 residues. Germline assignment: CDR1 MNHNS and CDR2 SASEGT. The chain's CDR3 is CASSEPAGSLYEQYF. CDR3 in DNA: TGTGCCAGCAGTGAGCCGGCAGGGTCTTTGTACGAGCAGTACTTC.

The chain has TRBV9 and TRBJ1-1; a possible D gene is TRBD1 (5 bases). V dropped 3 bases and J dropped 11 bases, with 17 bases sitting between them. Germline V CDR1 and CDR2: SGDLS, YYNGEE. The CDR3 spans 13 residues. This chain's CDR3 is CASSALPGGEAFF. CDR3 in DNA: TGTGCCAGCAGCGCCTTACCCGGGGGGGAGGCTTTCTTT.

The rearrangement links TRBV29-1 to TRBJ2-7; TRBD2 is a possible D gene (5 bases). CDR1 and CDR2 (germline): SQVTM, ANQGSEA. CDR3 length: 13 amino acids. V lost 3 bases and J lost 5, with 14 bases in between. CDR3 protein: CSVDEEGWDEQYF. For the CDR3, the DNA is TGCAGCGTTGACGAAGAGGGTTGGGACGAGCAGTACTTC.

The J gene is TRBJ1-2, the V gene TRBV14, with TRBD1 as a possible D gene (6 bases). V was pared by 4 bases and J by 7 bases, with 13 bases between. This CDR3 spans 13 amino acids. Germline V gene lookup returns CDR1 SGHDN and CDR2 FVKESK. CDR3 sequence (DNA): TGTGCCAGCAGCCCCGGGGGGGGCGCTGGCTACACCTTC. Protein product: CASSPGGGAGYTF.

The chain is built from TRBV6-5 and TRBJ1-3; tentatively, D is TRBD1 (6 bases). The CDR3 contains 16 residues. The germline V and J ends were trimmed by 0 bases and 4 bases, with 13 bases remaining between them. CDR1 is MNHEY, CDR2 SVGAGI, per germline. CDR3 DNA: TGTGCCAGCAGTTACTCTCTGGGGGGGCCCGGAAACACCATATATTTT. It yields the protein CASSYSLGGPGNTIYF.

This clone was recorded once. The gene calls are TRBV28 and TRBJ1-5, with a possible D match to TRBD1 (6 bases). The V gene lost 7 bases and the J gene lost 6 bases, with 19 bases spanning the gap. In germline, CDR1 is MDHEN, CDR2 SYDVKM. CDR3 length equals 15 residues. DNA for the CDR3: TGTGCCAGCACCAAAGAGGGGGGGTATAGTCAGCCCCAGCATTTT. Translated, it gives CASTKEGGYSQPQHF.

This chain connects TRBV5-1 to TRBJ2-2, with a tentative D call TRBD1 (6 bases). The CDR3 contains 15 residues. Germline V gene data show CDR1 as SGHRS and CDR2 as YFSETQ. Trimming removed 6 bases at V and 6 bases at J, with 18 bases between. The DNA of the CDR3 is TGCGCCAGCAAGGCCAGGGGTCGTGGGTCCGGGGAGCTGTTTTTT. Residues: CASKARGRGSGELFF.

This chain connects TRBV7-9 to TRBJ1-2; tentatively, D is TRBD1 (5 bases). CDR3 size: 15 residues. From germline, CDR1 is SEHNR and CDR2 FQNEAQ (reference sequence). The V end lost 1 base, the J end lost 4 bases, and 13 bases lay between the germline ends. CDR3 DNA sequence: TGTGCCAGCAGCTTAGAAGGGGCGCAAGTCTATGGCTACACCTTC. Translating it yields CASSLEGAQVYGYTF.

J is TRBJ2-2 and V is TRBV19; the D is unclear. V dropped 7 bases and J dropped 2 bases, with 11 bases sitting between them. This CDR3 has 14 residues. Germline-derived CDR1 and CDR2 are LNHDA and SQIVND (reference sequence). The DNA for the CDR3 is TGTGCCAGTAAACAGTATCCCAACACCGGGGAGCTGTTTTTT. Translating it yields CASKQYPNTGELFF. Full variable domain (rest looked up from reference TRBV19 and TRBJ2-2): DGGITQSPKYLFRKEGQNVTLSCEQNLNHDAMYWYRQDPGQGLRLIYYSQIVNDFQKGDIAEGYSVSREKKESFPLTVTSAQKNPTAFYLCASKQYPNTGELFFGEGSRLTVL.

A note on this clone: The sample carries other DNA sequences with the same CDR3. This chain uses TRBV18 with TRBJ1-2; D gene unclear. V lost 3 bases, J lost 5 bases, and 7 bases lay in between. The germline V gene has CDR1 KGHSH and CDR2 LQKENI. The CDR3 length is 12 residues. CDR3 sequence: CASSPLEYGYTF. CDR3 nucleotide sequence: TGTGCCAGCTCACCTCTAGAGTATGGCTACACCTTC.

In its sample, this clone was seen many times. V gene TRBV2 combines with J gene TRBJ1-1, with D tentatively TRBD1 (5 bases). V lost 6 bases and J lost 0, with 8 bases in between. The CDR3 covers 13 residues. CDR1 is SNHLY, CDR2 FYNNEI, per germline. The CDR3 nucleotides read TGTGCCAGCAGGCCAGGGATGAACACTGAAGCTTTCTTT. It translates to CASRPGMNTEAFF.

This chain joins TRBV7-9 and TRBJ1-2; 8 nucleotides line up with TRBD1. V shed 1 base, J shed 3 bases, and the junction held 7 bases outside the gene matches. The length of the CDR3 is 16 residues. Germline V gene data show CDR1 as SEHNR and CDR2 as FQNEAQ (reference sequence). CDR3 in DNA: TGTGCCAGCAGCTTAGGGACAGGGAATAGAGACTATGGCTACACCTTC. This gives the protein CASSLGTGNRDYGYTF.

V is TRBV27 and J is TRBJ2-2; TRBD2 might be the D (5 bases). V lost 8 bases to trimming and J lost 4 bases, with 17 bases between them. Germline V gives CDR1 MNHEY, CDR2 SMNVEV (reference sequence). CDR3 length: 15 residues. The CDR3 DNA follows: TGTGCCAGCGCGATTTCCCGGACTGGCACCGGGGAGCTGTTTTTT. It yields the protein CASAISRTGTGELFF.

V usage is TRBV5-1 and J usage is TRBJ2-3, with 11 bases matching TRBD2. The CDR3 sequence is 15 residues long. The V gene's germline CDR1 is SGHRS and CDR2 YFSETQ. Trimming at V came to 6 bases and at J to 2 bases, leaving 5 bases not matched to a gene. As DNA, the CDR3 is TGCGCCAGCAAGACTAGCGGGATGGCCACAGATACGCAGTATTTT. Translated: CASKTSGMATDTQYF.

The chain joins TRBV27 to TRBJ1-4, with TRBD1 identical over 9 bases. Germline V gene sequence: CDR1 MNHEY, CDR2 SMNVEV (reference sequence). After removal of 5 bases from V and 0 bases from J, the junction contained 7 bases not matched to a gene. The CDR3 runs 17 residues. The CDR3 here is CASSRTGVTSTNEKLFF. CDR3 sequence (DNA): TGTGCCAGCAGTCGGACAGGGGTAACTTCAACTAATGAAAAACTGTTTTTT.

This chain joins TRBV5-6 and TRBJ2-1, with a weak D call TRBD1 (5 bases). Germline V gene sequence: CDR1 SGHDT, CDR2 YYEEEE. V gave up 6 bases and J gave up 4 bases, with 23 bases separating them. The CDR3 has 17 residues. CDR3 region: CASTLLRTTEHYNEQFF. CDR3 coding DNA: TGTGCCAGCACCCTCCTCCGTACGACAGAGCATTACAATGAGCAGTTCTTC.

The CDR3 sequence: CASSYETGLEAFF. The CDR3 bases are TGTGCCAGCAGTTATGAGACAGGCCTCGAAGCTTTCTTT. J is TRBJ1-1 and V is TRBV6-2 or TRBV6-3, with D possibly TRBD1 on 6 matching bases. Germline values: CDR1 MNHEY, CDR2 SVGEGT. The V end was cut by 3 bases, the J end by 8 bases, with 13 bases between. This CDR3 has 13 amino acids.

The chain recombines TRBV27 with TRBJ1-1, with a weak D call TRBD1 (5 bases). Germline CDR1 is MNHEY and CDR2 is SMNVEV (reference sequence). The length of the CDR3 is 14 residues. V was trimmed by 3 bases and J by 4 bases, leaving 12 bases between them. The CDR3 protein is CASSLRGGSTEAFF. As DNA, the CDR3 is TGTGCCAGCAGTTTGAGGGGAGGAAGCACTGAAGCTTTCTTT.

The genes are TRBV7-2 and TRBJ2-2, with TRBD1 as a possible D gene (5 bases). CDR1 is SGHTA and CDR2 is FQGNSA in the germline V gene. CDR3 length: 16 residues. V was clipped by 0 bases and J by 2 bases, with 10 bases between them. The CDR3 DNA sequence: TGTGCCAGCAGCTTAGCAGGGGCGCTAAACACCGGGGAGCTGTTTTTT. Its protein product is CASSLAGALNTGELFF.

CDR3 loop: CASSQTGMGNYGYTF. The CDR3 DNA reads as TGTGCCAGCAGCCAGACAGGGATGGGCAACTATGGCTACACCTTC. The genes are TRBV6-2 or TRBV6-3 and TRBJ1-2; 7 positions agree with TRBD1. V lost 6 bases, J lost 2 bases, and 9 bases stayed unmatched. Per the germline V gene, CDR1 is MNHEY and CDR2 is SVGEGT. The CDR3 is made up of 15 amino acids.

The chain uses TRBV12-3 or TRBV12-4 and TRBJ1-5; weak D call: TRBD1 (5 bases). The CDR3 sequence is 13 residues long. Trimming pared 5 bases from V and 6 bases from J, leaving 11 bases between. CDR3 DNA sequence: TGTGCCAGCAGTCAGGGTTTAACTCAGCCCCAGCATTTT. This gives the protein CASSQGLTQPQHF.

The V call is TRBV6-6, the J call TRBJ1-5, with TRBD1 identical over 7 bases. The germline CDR1 and CDR2 sequences are MNHNY and SVGAGI (reference sequence). This CDR3 has 15 amino acids. With 6 bases clipped from V and 2 bases from J, the junction kept 7 bases outside the gene matches. CDR3 loop: CASRQGRRGNQPQHF. In nucleotides, the CDR3 is TGTGCCAGCAGACAGGGGCGGAGGGGCAATCAGCCCCAGCATTTT.

The rearrangement joins TRBV12-5 to TRBJ1-1; D not certain. The CDR3 covers 13 residues. The germline gives CDR1 LGHNT, CDR2 FRNRAP. Trimming took off 1 base at V and 2 bases at J, with 5 bases between the two ends. DNA of the CDR3: TGTGCTAGTGGTTTGGGGAGCAACACTGAAGCTTTCTTT. Amino acid sequence: CASGLGSNTEAFF.

The V call is TRBV19, the J call TRBJ2-7; no reliable D call. CDR3 length: 12 residues. Germline V gene sequence: CDR1 LNHDA, CDR2 SQIVND (reference sequence). V was pared by 2 bases and J by 6 bases, with 8 bases between. DNA for the CDR3: TGTGCCAGTAGTATATCCACGGGCGAGCAGTACTTC. It translates to CASSISTGEQYF.

The J gene is TRBJ1-2, the V gene TRBV10-2; no firm D call. CDR1 and CDR2 (germline): WSHSY, SAAADI. The CDR3 length is 13 residues. Trimming took off 6 bases at V and 2 bases at J, with 10 bases between the two ends. The CDR3 DNA is TGCGCCAGCAGGGACTCGGGGAACTATGGCTACACCTTC. This codes for CASRDSGNYGYTF.

As for this clone: A junction end diverges from the germline sequence, so it may reflect a read error. In DNA, the CDR3 is TGTGCCGTCAGCACCACGTCGGGGGGCTCGGGGGAAAAACTGTTTTTT. Protein sequence: CAVSTTSGGSGEKLFF. The chain employs TRBV10-3 and TRBJ1-4; maybe TRBD1 (6 bases). The CDR3 is made up of 16 amino acids. CDR1 and CDR2 (germline): ENHRY, SYGVKD.